A single sample is the source of the 21 T cell receptor beta chains below, sequenced in a study of OX40 agonist ivuxolimab in advanced cancers. The table came from immunoSEQ multiplex PCR; TCRdb's copy has only in-frame clones and leaves some out. The profile shows about 79,000 clones, about 91% of them singletons. Sequencing was performed on CD4+ or CD8+ T cells sorted from blood, taken in a trial of the OX40 agonist ivuxolimab. These receptors came from an adult with an advanced solid tumor such as melanoma, head and neck, liver or kidney cancer.

V and J are TRBV7-8 and TRBJ2-2; 8 bases are a match to TRBD2. This CDR3 spans 15 amino acids. Unmatched junction bases numbered 7, after V lost 4 bases and J lost 6 bases. CDR1 and CDR2 (germline): SGHVS, FQNEAQ. The CDR3 DNA reads TGTGCCAGCAGCTCGACGGGACTAGTAGCCGGGGAGCTGTTTTTT. Amino acid sequence: CASSSTGLVAGELFF.

The gene calls are TRBV18 and TRBJ2-1, with TRBD1 matching over 9 bases. The CDR3 loop spans 14 amino acids. The germline gives CDR1 KGHSH, CDR2 LQKENI. After removal of 3 bases from V and 5 bases from J, the junction contained 2 bases not matched to a gene. CDR3 sequence (DNA): TGTGCCAGCTCACCGACAGGGGGGGACAATGAGCAGTTCTTC. Translating it yields CASSPTGGDNEQFF.

V usage is TRBV28 and J usage is TRBJ2-5; 9 bases are a match to TRBD1. This CDR3 is built from 17 residues. The germline gives CDR1 MDHEN, CDR2 SYDVKM. Unmatched junction bases numbered 10, after V lost 2 bases and J lost 3 bases. CDR3 protein: CASSLDGTGSFKETQYF. The CDR3 bases are TGTGCCAGCAGTTTAGACGGGACAGGGAGCTTTAAAGAGACCCAGTACTTC.

The chain joins TRBV5-1 to TRBJ2-3, with 10 bases matching TRBD2. This CDR3 comprises 16 residues. The V segment lost 1 base and the J segment 7 bases; nucleotides outside the gene matches: 9. CDR1 and CDR2 from the germline V gene are SGHRS and YFSETQ. The CDR3 is CASSLPTGTSDYTQYF. CDR3 sequence (DNA): TGCGCCAGCAGCTTGCCAACCGGGACTAGCGATTATACGCAGTATTTT.

The rearrangement links TRBV7-9 to TRBJ1-2, with D maybe TRBD1 (6 bases). This CDR3 comprises 14 residues. Deletions cut 7 bases from V and 2 bases from J, with 14 bases between. Looked up from germline, CDR1 is SEHNR and CDR2 is FQNEAQ (reference sequence). The DNA of the CDR3 is TGTGCCAGCACCCTCTCGGGGGGCAACTATGGCTACACCTTC. Its translation is CASTLSGGNYGYTF.

Here the CDR3 reads CASSLEGQPYNEQFF. CDR3 sequence (DNA): TGTGCCAGCTCCCTAGAAGGACAGCCTTACAATGAGCAGTTCTTC. The V gene is TRBV18, the J gene TRBJ2-1; TRBD1 might be the D (6 bases). CDR3 length: 15 residues. Germline CDR1 is KGHSH and CDR2 is LQKENI. Trimming shortened V by 6 bases and J by 4 bases, and 16 bases separated the two germline ends.

This chain uses TRBV30 with TRBJ1-5; D is undetermined. V shed 2 bases and J shed 3 bases, with 14 bases lying between them. Germline lookup yields CDR1 GTSNPN and CDR2 SVGIG (reference sequence). The CDR3 contains 15 residues. The DNA of the CDR3 is TGTGCCTGGAGTATAAAGGGAGGTCCCAATCAGCCCCAGCATTTT. Amino acids: CAWSIKGGPNQPQHF.

This clone was recorded only once. The CDR3 reads CAWIVKQYF. CDR3 nucleotide sequence: TGTGCCTGGATAGTCAAGCAGTACTTC. V usage is TRBV30 and J usage is TRBJ2-7; D remains unclear. Germline values: CDR1 GTSNPN, CDR2 SVGIG (reference sequence). The V and J ends lost 4 bases and 8 bases respectively, with 6 bases between them. The CDR3 is 9 residues long.

The J gene is TRBJ1-5, the V gene TRBV29-1; the D is unclear. The germline gives CDR1 SQVTM, CDR2 ANQGSEA. CDR3 length: 13 amino acids. Here the CDR3 DNA reads TGCAAAACTTGTAGTAGGGCTGATCAGCCCCAGCATTTT. Protein product: CKTCSRADQPQHF.

The chain links TRBV27 to TRBJ1-6, with a possible D match to TRBD1 (5 bases). The CDR3 covers 12 residues. Germline V CDR1 and CDR2: MNHEY, SMNVEV (reference sequence). V shed 3 bases and J shed 16 bases, with 13 bases lying between them. CDR3 residues: CASSLGEGRLHF. In DNA form, the CDR3 reads TGTGCCAGCAGTTTGGGGGAGGGAAGGCTCCACTTT.

The V call is TRBV2, the J call TRBJ2-7, with D uncertain. The CDR3 has 12 amino acids. Trimming shortened V by 5 bases and J by 8 bases, and 13 bases separated the two germline ends. The germline CDR1 and CDR2 sequences are SNHLY and FYNNEI. CDR3 in amino acids: CASSFGPQQQYF. The CDR3 region has the DNA TGTGCCAGCAGTTTCGGACCACAACAGCAGTACTTC.

This clone is a singleton in its sample. The chain recombines TRBV30 with TRBJ2-5; TRBD1 aligns across 7 bases. Trimming took 0 bases from V and 4 from J; bases not matched to a gene: 5. The CDR3 spans 14 residues. CDR1 is GTSNPN, CDR2 SVGIG, per germline (reference sequence). The CDR3 reads CAWSVSQGVETQYF. The CDR3 coding sequence is TGTGCCTGGAGTGTCTCGCAGGGGGTAGAGACCCAGTACTTC.

V gene TRBV7-3 combines with J gene TRBJ2-7; D call uncertain. The V gene lost 8 bases and the J gene lost 6 bases, with 20 bases spanning the gap. The CDR3 is made up of 14 amino acids. Germline CDR1 SGHTA, CDR2 FQGTGA. CDR3 sequence reads: CASATGPSDSEQYF. The CDR3 DNA follows: TGTGCCAGCGCAACGGGCCCATCCGACTCCGAGCAGTACTTC. The full variable domain, rest sourced from reference TRBV7-3 and TRBJ2-7, is GAGVSQTPSNKVTEKGKYVELRCDPISGHTALYWYRQSLGQGPEFLIYFQGTGAADDSGLPNDRFFAVRPEGSVSTLKIQRTERGDSAVYLCASATGPSDSEQYFGPGTRLTVT.

V gene TRBV28 combines with J gene TRBJ2-3, with 9 positions matching TRBD2. This CDR3 region has 16 residues. Germline V gene sequence: CDR1 MDHEN, CDR2 SYDVKM. J gave up 7 bases and V 7 bases, and 15 bases lay outside the gene matches. The CDR3 spells CASTIRRLAGINTQYF. In nucleotides, the CDR3 is TGTGCCAGCACCATACGGCGTCTAGCGGGAATAAATACGCAGTATTTT.

The chain recombines TRBV5-1 with TRBJ2-1; TRBD2 matches at 11 bases. J gave up 4 bases and V 0 bases, and 3 bases lay outside the gene matches. CDR1 is SGHRS and CDR2 is YFSETQ in the germline V gene. The CDR3 is made up of 16 amino acids. Here the CDR3 reads CASSLVLAGGYNEQFF. DNA for the CDR3: TGCGCCAGCAGCTTGGTGTTAGCGGGAGGGTACAATGAGCAGTTCTTC.

The V gene is TRBV2, the J gene TRBJ1-2; perhaps TRBD1 as D (5 bases). Germline values: CDR1 SNHLY, CDR2 FYNNEI. The CDR3 has 14 residues. The V and J ends lost 6 bases and 8 bases respectively, with 19 bases between them. The CDR3: CASRLIGGTEGYTF. In nucleotides, the CDR3 is TGTGCCAGCAGACTCATTGGGGGGACCGAGGGCTACACCTTC.

This chain links TRBV28 with TRBJ1-5, with 8 bases lining up with TRBD1. CDR1 MDHEN and CDR2 SYDVKM come from the germline V gene. The CDR3 covers 14 residues. V trimming: 7 bases; J trimming: 7 bases; junction bases outside the gene matches: 9. In nucleotides, the CDR3 is TGTGCCAGCAATCCCGGACAGGGACGGCAGCCCCAGCATTTT. It specifies CASNPGQGRQPQHF.

The chain carries TRBV6-5 and TRBJ2-7; D is perhaps TRBD1 (5 bases). The V gene lost 1 base and the J gene lost 5 bases, with 15 bases spanning the gap. Germline lookup yields CDR1 MNHEY and CDR2 SVGAGI. The CDR3 consists of 15 residues. CDR3: CASSYFRQGSHEQYF. For the CDR3, the DNA is TGTGCCAGCAGTTACTTCCGGCAGGGTAGTCACGAGCAGTACTTC.

The V call is TRBV5-1, the J call TRBJ2-1; a weak D match, TRBD2 (6 bases). Per the germline V gene, CDR1 is SGHRS and CDR2 is YFSETQ. This CDR3 spans 12 amino acids. V lost 6 bases and J 10 bases, leaving 14 bases between the germline ends. The CDR3 reads CASTSLADEQFF. CDR3 in DNA: TGCGCCAGCACCTCACTAGCAGACGAGCAGTTCTTC.

The chain employs TRBV7-9 and TRBJ1-4; D is uncertain. Germline V CDR1 and CDR2: SEHNR, FQNEAQ (reference sequence). Trimming took 5 bases from V and 0 from J, leaving 4 bases between them. The CDR3 length is 13 residues. The CDR3 loop is CASSTSTNEKLFF. The CDR3 DNA reads as TGTGCCAGCAGCACCTCAACTAATGAAAAACTGTTTTTT.

This clone was detected only a few times. The chain combines TRBV28 with TRBJ2-1; 12 nucleotides agree with TRBD2. The V gene's germline CDR1 is MDHEN and CDR2 SYDVKM. This CDR3 contains 15 residues. The V gene end was trimmed by 5 bases and the J gene end by 8 bases; junction bases not matched to a gene: 7. The chain's CDR3 is CASSPRLAGDHEQFF. The DNA for the CDR3 is TGTGCCAGCAGTCCGAGACTAGCGGGAGACCATGAGCAGTTCTTC.